Sequencing of this T cell receptor (beta chain) was carried out in a study of blood T cell repertoires in COVID-19 (dated by TCRdb to between 2020 and 2021). Looking at the study overall: Samples covering the acute and convalescent phases of COVID-19 were provided by collaborators in the United States, Italy and Spain. The prospective study material was composed of cDNA or gDNA derived from T cells, B-cell-depleted T cells, or PBMCs. The dataset comprised deeply sampled blood TCRbeta repertoires from subjects exposed to, actively infected with, or recovered from COVID-19. The repertoires were made available in a free public database intended to serve as a resource for research on the immune response to SARS-CoV-2. Samples came from the ongoing ImmuneRACE study (first 160 participants) plus 1,254 subjects from 6 global collaborators. Sample metadata almost always included a de-identified subject ID, COVID-19 status, age in years and sex. Where HLA class I and class II types were available, the types were taken from metadata supplied by the sample provider, not from assay-based typing. General study outcomes and caveats: Clinical and demographic metadata were provided uncurated, with the amount varying by source and participant.

As regards this clone: Its antigen remains undetermined. Base qualities are not provided; no much larger clone lies one nucleotide away.

CDR3 length: 16 amino acids, cysteine to phenylalanine. Only the CDR3 DNA is retained, 48 bases long and in frame from the first base. The germline V gene (reference sequence) provides CDR1 LNHDA and CDR2 SQIVND. V and J are trimmed by 5 bases and 2 bases, and the gene matches miss 9 bases of the junction. Participants in the prospective study were enrolled through a virtual design, were aged about 18 to 90 years, and lived in roughly 26 United States geographic areas. In the prospective study, participants were assigned to cohorts based on the clinical history participants reported in a screening survey and a study questionnaire. For ImmuneRACE Cohort 3, a participant was defined as recovered based on two consecutive negative NP/OP PCR tests, clearance by a healthcare professional, or resolution of symptoms. Each participant in the prospective study had whole blood, serum and a nasopharyngeal or oropharyngeal swab collected by mobile phlebotomists. Participants in the prospective study had the option to provide additional blood draws and questionnaires over an approximately 2-month period. Blood samples from the prospective study were shipped frozen or at room temperature prior to DNA extraction.

TCRbeta CDR3 regions were amplified from genomic DNA by means of the immunoSEQ Assay, a bias-controlled multiplex PCR. Per the source publication's procedure: Nucleated cell counts per sample were estimated from amplification of reference gene primers within the assay. To quantify the absolute abundance of each unique TCRbeta CDR3 rearrangement, sequence reads were collapsed and filtered. Productive Simpson clonality was computed per sample as the square root of Simpson's diversity index over productive rearrangements. TCRdb holds this immuneACCESS table with in-frame rearrangements only. Some clones are missing; in checked studies, unresolved V genes explain under half, and the rest has no known cause. V, J and clone size are taken as reported in that table, and D and trimming were inferred from the DNA itself. A total of approximately 170,000 clones appear in this sample, around 80% of them only once. 4.5% to 7.5% of the sample comes from the top ten.

The sequence links TRBV19 to TRBJ1-2, and TRBD1 aligns with 9 junction nucleotides. This clonotype was obtained from a middle-aged man who had recovered from COVID-19. The sequenced sample was PBMCs or T cells enriched from blood (not recorded which). The CDR3: CASSRRAGTGNYGYTF. In nucleotides, the sequence is TGTGCCAGTAGTCGCCGAGCCGGGACAGGGAACTATGGCTACACCTTC.